Sequencing of this TCR beta chain was carried out in a study of identical twins. Germline V gene sequence: CDR1 SGHRS, CDR2 YFSETQ. V gave up 3 bases and J gave up 7 bases, with 11 bases separating them. The CDR3 is made up of 14 amino acids. MiXCR, applied by TCRdb to the 5' RACE reads, yields one record per CDR3 protein. The sample has more than 1.5 million distinct CDR3 sequences; around 33% are singletons. Notes on this clonotype: Its antigen remains unidentified.

General observations from the study: Conclusions came from cross-sectional statistical analysis, not from following the same donors.

The sequencing sample was made of cord blood. V and J are TRBV5-1 and TRBJ1-6; D gene ambiguous. The source of this sequence is a newborn girl in good health. CDR3 bases: TGCGCCAGCAGCTCGACCCTCTCCAATTCACCCCTCCACTTT. As protein: CASSSTLSNSPLHF.